This passage covers 26 T cell receptor beta chains from one sample sequenced in a study of blood T cell repertoires in COVID-19. Clones were sequenced by immunoSEQ multiplex PCR, and TCRdb holds only the in-frame ones, with some missing. The data contain some 70,000 clones, around 88% of them seen just once; the ten biggest clones take up 5.3%. Material: peripheral blood. These receptors all stem from a middle-aged man with active COVID-19.

The chain uses TRBV6-1 and TRBJ2-1, with D perhaps TRBD2 (5 bases). The V gene lost 1 base and the J gene lost 5 bases, with 9 bases spanning the gap. Germline V gene data show CDR1 as MNHNS and CDR2 as SASEGT. The length of the CDR3 is 14 residues. As DNA, the CDR3 is TGTGCCAGCAGTGAAGGAGCGGAGGACAATGAGCAGTTCTTC. Translating it yields CASSEGAEDNEQFF.

A remark on this clone: This sample also contains other DNA sequences that code for the same CDR3. The genes are TRBV7-9 and TRBJ2-3; no firm D call. The CDR3 sequence is 15 residues long. V was cut by 5 bases and J by 0 bases, with 12 bases left in between. Germline V CDR1 and CDR2: SEHNR, FQNEAQ (reference sequence). CDR3 residues: CASSPDSGSTDTQYF. CDR3 DNA sequence: TGTGCCAGCAGCCCAGACTCCGGGAGCACAGATACGCAGTATTTT.

The chain links TRBV5-1 to TRBJ1-2; the D gene is possibly TRBD1 (5 bases). Trimming removed 9 bases at V and 4 bases at J, with 16 bases between. Germline V gene data show CDR1 as SGHRS and CDR2 as YFSETQ. This CDR3 region has 13 residues. This CDR3 reads CATRAGGGYGYTF. CDR3 nucleotide sequence: TGCGCCACCAGGGCCGGGGGGGGCTATGGCTACACCTTC. Full variable domain (outside the CDR3, taken from reference TRBV5-1 and TRBJ1-2): KAGVTQTPRYLIKTRGQQVTLSCSPISGHRSVSWYQQTPGQGLQFLFEYFSETQRNKGNFPGRFSGRQFSNSRSEMNVSTLELGDSALYLCATRAGGGYGYTFGSGTRLTVV.

This clone was seen only once. The chain is built from TRBV28 and TRBJ2-6; possibly TRBD1 for D (6 bases). Looked up from germline, CDR1 is MDHEN and CDR2 is SYDVKM. This CDR3 is built from 16 residues. V lost 6 bases and J lost 2, with 14 bases in between. The DNA of the CDR3 is TGTGCCAGCAGCCAAGGGACAAACGCTGGGGCCAACGTCCTGACTTTC. Translated: CASSQGTNAGANVLTF.

This chain uses TRBV2 with TRBJ2-7, with 8 bases identical to TRBD2. The CDR3 is 15 residues long. With V trimmed by 1 base and J by 9 bases, 11 bases remained unmatched. Germline CDR1 reads SNHLY; CDR2 reads FYNNEI. The CDR3, as DNA: TGTGCCAGCAGTGAAGAGCGGGGGACTACGAGCGGGCAGTACTTC. Its protein product is CASSEERGTTSGQYF.

J is TRBJ2-1 and V is TRBV18; 7 bases agree with TRBD2. The CDR3 contains 15 residues. Germline CDR1 is KGHSH and CDR2 is LQKENI. Trimming took 3 bases from V and 3 from J; bases not matched to a gene: 5. CDR3 sequence reads: CASSPRRENYNEQFF. In nucleotides, the CDR3 is TGTGCCAGCTCACCTAGGCGGGAGAACTACAATGAGCAGTTCTTC.

The V and J genes are TRBV6-2 or TRBV6-3 and TRBJ1-2, with 7 bases aligning to TRBD1. CDR1 is MNHEY and CDR2 is SVGEGT in the germline V gene. The CDR3 is 15 residues long. J lost 0 bases, V lost 5 bases, and 6 bases had no gene match. CDR3 sequence: CASSRPGQANYGYTF. CDR3 sequence (DNA): TGTGCCAGCAGTCGCCCAGGACAGGCTAACTATGGCTACACCTTC.

The chain recombines TRBV4-2 with TRBJ2-2, with a weak D call TRBD2 (6 bases). Trimming removed 2 bases from V and 2 bases from J, with 12 bases in between. The CDR3 has 16 residues. In germline, CDR1 is LGHNA, CDR2 YNFKEQ. In nucleotides, the CDR3 is TGTGCCAGCAGCCAATACCGACTAGGAAACACCGGGGAGCTGTTTTTT. It yields the protein CASSQYRLGNTGELFF.

This clone was found a few times. The gene calls are TRBV6-5 and TRBJ1-5, with TRBD1 identical over 7 bases. V lost 5 bases to trimming and J lost 6 bases; unmatched junction nucleotides: 4. Germline-derived CDR1 and CDR2 are MNHEY and SVGAGI. CDR3 length: 13 amino acids. CDR3 in DNA: TGTGCCAGCAGTATACAGGGGTCTCAGCCCCAGCATTTT. This sequence encodes CASSIQGSQPQHF.

The rearrangement joins TRBV4-1 to TRBJ2-5; 8 bases agree with TRBD2. Trimming took 3 bases from V and 1 from J; bases not matched to a gene: 7. The V gene's germline CDR1 is MGHRA and CDR2 YSYEKL. The CDR3 has 16 amino acids. Here the CDR3 DNA reads TGCGCCAGCAGCCACCCGCAGCGGGAGCCCCAAGAGACCCAGTACTTC. It is translated as CASSHPQREPQETQYF.

This clone was detected a few times. CDR3 nucleotide sequence: TGCGCCACCCGGGAAATGGGAAATTCACCCCTCCACTTT. Encoded protein: CATREMGNSPLHF. V is TRBV4-1 and J is TRBJ1-6; D unresolved. The length of the CDR3 is 13 residues. Germline lookup yields CDR1 MGHRA and CDR2 YSYEKL. V shed 10 bases and J shed 7 bases, with 14 bases lying between them.

The CDR3 reads CASSLSGVPSYEQYF. DNA of the CDR3: TGCGCCAGCAGCTTATCAGGGGTCCCCTCCTACGAGCAGTACTTC. The chain carries TRBV5-1 and TRBJ2-7; perhaps TRBD1 as D (6 bases). The CDR3 is 15 amino acids. Trimming took 2 bases from V and 0 from J, leaving 12 bases between them. CDR1 is SGHRS, CDR2 YFSETQ, per germline. Combining the CDR3 with reference TRBV5-1 and TRBJ2-7 gives the whole variable domain KAGVTQTPRYLIKTRGQQVTLSCSPISGHRSVSWYQQTPGQGLQFLFEYFSETQRNKGNFPGRFSGRQFSNSRSEMNVSTLELGDSALYLCASSLSGVPSYEQYFGPGTRLTVT.

The V gene is TRBV6-5, the J gene TRBJ2-7; TRBD2 aligns across 16 bases. Trimming removed 4 bases from V and 5 bases from J; junction bases left unmatched: 5. The CDR3 is made up of 16 amino acids. Germline V gene data show CDR1 as MNHEY and CDR2 as SVGAGI. CDR3 nucleotides: TGTGCCAGCAGTTCCGGGACTAGCGGGAGGGTGGACGAGCAGTACTTC. Protein: CASSSGTSGRVDEQYF.

J is TRBJ2-3 and V is TRBV29-1, with TRBD1 identical over 8 bases. The CDR3 spans 14 residues. Germline lookup yields CDR1 SQVTM and CDR2 ANQGSEA. The V gene end was trimmed by 6 bases and the J gene end by 6 bases; junction bases not matched to a gene: 11. The CDR3 spells CSVGGQAYRDTQYF. In DNA form, the CDR3 reads TGCAGCGTCGGGGGACAGGCTTACCGGGATACGCAGTATTTT.

J is TRBJ2-5 and V is TRBV27; 7 nucleotides match TRBD2. J lost 7 bases, V lost 4 bases, and 0 bases had no gene match. The CDR3 is 11 residues long. The germline CDR1 and CDR2 sequences are MNHEY and SMNVEV (reference sequence). Here the CDR3 DNA reads TGTGCCAGCAGTTGGGGGGGGACCCAGTACTTC. It translates to CASSWGGTQYF.

V usage is TRBV27 and J usage is TRBJ1-6; unclear D gene. The CDR3 is 15 amino acids. The V end was cut by 3 bases, the J end by 0 bases, with 6 bases between. Looked up from germline, CDR1 is MNHEY and CDR2 is SMNVEV (reference sequence). The CDR3 DNA sequence: TGTGCCAGCAGTTTGACGGGCTCCTATAATTCACCCCTCCACTTT. Its protein is CASSLTGSYNSPLHF.

This clone was seen just once. The V gene is TRBV19, the J gene TRBJ2-3; 10 bases map to TRBD1. The germline gives CDR1 LNHDA, CDR2 SQIVND (reference sequence). The CDR3 consists of 15 residues. Germline trimming cut 6 bases from V and 5 bases from J; bases unmatched to any gene: 8. The CDR3 protein is CASSPGQGYGDTQYF. In nucleotides, the CDR3 is TGTGCCAGTAGCCCGGGACAGGGGTATGGAGATACGCAGTATTTT.

The V call is TRBV2, the J call TRBJ1-2; D is unclear. The CDR3 has 13 amino acids. The germline CDR1 and CDR2 sequences are SNHLY and FYNNEI. Trimming cost V 1 base and J 5 bases, with 8 bases left between them. The DNA of the CDR3 is TGTGCCAGCAGTGAAGAGGCGGGGTATGGCTACACCTTC. Amino acids: CASSEEAGYGYTF.

The chain combines TRBV7-2 with TRBJ2-7; a weak D match, TRBD1 (6 bases). Trimming pared 0 bases from V and 3 bases from J, leaving 12 bases between. The CDR3 runs to 15 residues. Germline V gene data show CDR1 as SGHTA and CDR2 as FQGNSA. In DNA, the CDR3 is TGTGCCAGCAGCTTAGCAGCCGCAGGGGACTACGAGCAGTACTTC. It codes for CASSLAAAGDYEQYF.

The chain links TRBV5-1 to TRBJ1-6; maybe TRBD1 (6 bases). Per the germline V gene, CDR1 is SGHRS and CDR2 is YFSETQ. The CDR3 has 14 amino acids. V lost 4 bases and J lost 6, with 11 bases in between. The DNA of the CDR3 is TGCGCCAGCAGCGATGGACAGACTAATTCACCCCTCCACTTT. Translation: CASSDGQTNSPLHF.

V usage is TRBV2 and J usage is TRBJ2-7, with 7 bases aligning to TRBD2. Germline V gives CDR1 SNHLY, CDR2 FYNNEI. Trimming cost V 9 bases and J 0 bases; bases outside gene matches: 8. The CDR3 contains 14 residues. In DNA, the CDR3 is TGTGCCAGAGCCCCCGGCGGGGGCTCCTACGAGCAGTACTTC. This encodes CARAPGGGSYEQYF.

V gene TRBV10-3 combines with J gene TRBJ1-6; tentative D call: TRBD1 (5 bases). Germline V gene sequence: CDR1 ENHRY, CDR2 SYGVKD. V was pared by 11 bases and J by 5 bases, with 16 bases between. CDR3 size: 14 residues. CDR3 region: CAARDSNDNSPLHF. The DNA of the CDR3 is TGTGCCGCCCGCGACAGTAATGATAATTCACCCCTCCACTTT.

V gene TRBV2 combines with J gene TRBJ2-5; 9 bases agree with TRBD1. The CDR3 sequence is 15 residues long. CDR1 is SNHLY, CDR2 FYNNEI, per germline. Trimming cost V 6 bases and J 4 bases; bases outside gene matches: 9. The CDR3 sequence is CASRADRDRVETQYF. CDR3 DNA: TGTGCCAGCAGGGCTGACCGGGACAGGGTAGAGACCCAGTACTTC.

The chain links TRBV24-1 to TRBJ2-2, with a weak D call TRBD1 (5 bases). The CDR3 length is 14 residues. Germline CDR1 is KGHDR and CDR2 is SFDVKD. V shed 4 bases and J shed 4 bases, with 9 bases lying between them. In nucleotides, the CDR3 is TGTGCCACCAGTGAAGGACATCCCACCGGGGAGCTGTTTTTT. Protein sequence: CATSEGHPTGELFF.

This chain joins TRBV6-6 and TRBJ1-2; TRBD1 matches at 7 bases. The germline gives CDR1 MNHNY, CDR2 SVGAGI (reference sequence). The ends lost 0 bases at V and 8 bases at J; junction bases unmatched: 6. This CDR3 is 14 amino acids long. The CDR3 DNA reads TGTGCCAGCAGTTACTCGAAAGGGGGCGAGGGCTACACCTTC. Protein product: CASSYSKGGEGYTF.

This chain connects TRBV5-1 to TRBJ2-1; 9 positions agree with TRBD1. This CDR3 is built from 16 residues. After removal of 3 bases from V and 4 bases from J, the junction contained 8 bases not matched to a gene. Germline CDR1 SGHRS, CDR2 YFSETQ. The CDR3, as DNA: TGCGCCAGCAGCTCCTCCCGGGACAGGGCGTACAATGAGCAGTTCTTC. Protein product: CASSSSRDRAYNEQFF.